This T cell receptor beta chain was sequenced during a study of blood T cell repertoires in COVID-19. V was clipped by 4 bases and J by 1 base, with 17 bases between them. The CDR3 contains 17 residues. Germline V gene sequence: CDR1 MGHRA, CDR2 YSYEKL. TCRdb's table, derived via immunoSEQ multiplex PCR, lists solely in-frame clones and lacks some. The sample comprises some 220,000 clones, almost 85% of which are singletons, and more than 2% rests with the top ten. This clonotype originated in a woman in her 70s with COVID-19, enrolled during active disease. Sequencing was performed on peripheral blood. The rearrangement uses TRBV4-1 and TRBJ1-5; a weak D match, TRBD1 (6 bases). The CDR3 DNA sequence: TGCGCCAGCAGCCCCGACAGCGGGGGCGTGAGCAATCAGCCCCAGCATTTT. This encodes CASSPDSGGVSNQPQHF.